These 29 T cell receptor beta chains share one sample of origin, sequenced in a study of cytomegalovirus exposure and HLA in healthy donors. With 60 Vbeta and 13 Jbeta primers, the PCR was carried out. Sequenced by immunoSEQ multiplex PCR; TCRdb stores in-frame clones only, minus some. The table shows about 140,000 clones, with 72% occurring only once. Sequencing input: PBMCs. Receptors originate from a man aged 45-60 years in good health and CMV-seropositive.

The rearrangement links TRBV6-5 to TRBJ2-5; TRBD2 is a possible D gene (6 bases). The DNA end is a closer match to TRBJ2-7, so the J assignment may be wrong. The germline CDR1 and CDR2 sequences are MNHEY and SVGAGI. This CDR3 comprises 15 residues. The CDR3 DNA is TGTGCCAGCAGTTACCCGGGACTTAGTTCCTACGAGCAGTACTTC. This codes for CASSYPGLSSYEQYF.

In this sample, this clone turned up a few times. This chain connects TRBV2 to TRBJ2-5; D possibly corresponds to TRBD2 (5 bases). The germline CDR1 and CDR2 sequences are SNHLY and FYNNEI. Trimming took 1 base from V and 12 from J, leaving 9 bases between them. This CDR3 is 11 amino acids long. The CDR3 DNA sequence: TGTGCCAGCAGTGAAGTTAGCGTTGAGTACTTC. Protein: CASSEVSVEYF.

V and J are TRBV7-3 and TRBJ1-2, with 9 bases matching TRBD1. Germline loops: CDR1 SGHTA, CDR2 FQGTGA. V dropped 1 base and J dropped 3; count of bases not matched to a gene: 0. CDR3 length equals 14 residues. The CDR3 DNA reads TGTGCCAGCAGCTTAAGACAGGGGGACTATGGCTACACCTTC. Amino acid sequence: CASSLRQGDYGYTF.

This clone was recorded at least ten times. The CDR3 reads CASSEAGTVGEAFF. The CDR3, as DNA: TGTGCCAGCAGTGAAGCCGGGACAGTGGGTGAAGCTTTCTTT. The J gene is TRBJ1-1, the V gene TRBV25-1, with 7 bases that match TRBD1. CDR3 length: 14 amino acids. Unmatched junction bases numbered 7, after V lost 2 bases and J lost 7 bases. CDR1 and CDR2 from the germline V gene are MGHDK and SYGVNS.

This clone was seen only a few times. This sequence joins TRBV11-2 and TRBJ2-7, with 14 nucleotides matching TRBD2. The CDR3 runs to 16 residues. The J segment lost 0 bases and the V segment lost 5 bases, leaving 3 bases of the junction unmatched. In germline, CDR1 is SGHAT, CDR2 FQNNGV. CDR3 nucleotides: TGTGCCAGCAGCCGTGGGACTAGCGGGAGCTCCTACGAGCAGTACTTC. Its translation is CASSRGTSGSSYEQYF.

The genes are TRBV29-1 and TRBJ2-5; maybe TRBD1 (5 bases). The J call may be faulty, since TRBJ2-7 better matches the DNA end. The CDR3 contains 12 residues. From germline, CDR1 is SQVTM and CDR2 ANQGSEA. CDR3 coding DNA: TGCAGCGTTGATCTTGGACACGTCGAGCAGTACTTC. It translates to CSVDLGHVEQYF.

This chain connects TRBV29-1 to TRBJ1-1, with 9 bases fitting TRBD1. The CDR3 sequence is 13 residues long. J lost 1 base, V lost 6 bases, and 3 bases had no gene match. Germline V gives CDR1 SQVTM, CDR2 ANQGSEA. The CDR3 region has the DNA TGCAGCGTGGACAGGGGACGGAACACTGAAGCTTTCTTT. Its protein product is CSVDRGRNTEAFF. The whole variable domain, remainder taken from reference TRBV29-1 and TRBJ1-1, is SAVISQKPSRDICQRGTSLTIQCQVDSQVTMMFWYRQQPGQSLTLIATANQGSEATYESGFVIDKFPISRPNLTFSTLTVSNMSPEDSSIYLCSVDRGRNTEAFFGQGTRLTVV.

V is TRBV6-1 and J is TRBJ1-1; D uncertain. Germline V gives CDR1 MNHNS, CDR2 SASEGT. This CDR3 region has 13 residues. Trimming took 7 bases from V and 0 from J, leaving 9 bases between them. This CDR3 is CASMVEMNTEAFF. CDR3 coding DNA: TGTGCCAGCATGGTAGAGATGAACACTGAAGCTTTCTTT.

A word on this clone: Other DNA sequences of this sample code for an identical CDR3. The rearrangement joins TRBV18 to TRBJ1-5, with D maybe TRBD1 (5 bases). CDR3 length: 15 amino acids. V was shortened by 4 bases and J by 6 bases, with 16 bases between the two germline ends. Germline CDR1 is KGHSH and CDR2 is LQKENI. CDR3 coding DNA: TGTGCCAGCTCACTTGGAGGGGTGAGAACTCAGCCCCAGCATTTT. It encodes CASSLGGVRTQPQHF.

This clone has a handful of counts. The rearrangement links TRBV11-2 to TRBJ2-7; the D gene is possibly TRBD1 (6 bases). This CDR3 has 15 residues. The germline V gene has CDR1 SGHAT and CDR2 FQNNGV. V was shortened by 1 base and J by 0 bases, with 10 bases between the two germline ends. CDR3 in DNA: TGTGCCAGCAGCTTAGTGGGGGACACCTCCTACGAGCAGTACTTC. The encoded protein is CASSLVGDTSYEQYF.

This clone was observed a handful of times. Other nucleotide sequences from this sample produce the same CDR3. The V gene is TRBV7-9, the J gene TRBJ1-3; 9 nucleotides agree with TRBD1. The V gene's germline CDR1 is SEHNR and CDR2 FQNEAQ (reference sequence). The J segment lost 2 bases and the V segment lost 4 bases, leaving 3 bases of the junction unmatched. The CDR3 extends over 15 amino acids. The CDR3 loop is CASSSDRGPGNTIYF. For the CDR3, the DNA is TGTGCCAGCAGCTCGGACAGGGGACCTGGAAACACCATATATTTT.

This chain links TRBV5-1 with TRBJ2-3; D is ambiguous. Trimming took 2 bases from V and 0 from J, leaving 7 bases between them. Germline V gene data show CDR1 as SGHRS and CDR2 as YFSETQ. The CDR3 loop spans 14 amino acids. CDR3 in amino acids: CASSFQISTDTQYF. Written as DNA, the CDR3 is TGCGCCAGCAGCTTTCAAATTAGCACAGATACGCAGTATTTT. The variable domain in full, completed from reference TRBV5-1 and TRBJ2-3, reads KAGVTQTPRYLIKTRGQQVTLSCSPISGHRSVSWYQQTPGQGLQFLFEYFSETQRNKGNFPGRFSGRQFSNSRSEMNVSTLELGDSALYLCASSFQISTDTQYFGPGTRLTVL.

The CDR3 nucleotides read TGTGCCAGCTCACCACTCCCCACGATCGGGACTGAAGCTTTCTTT. Its translation: CASSPLPTIGTEAFF. The chain uses TRBV18 and TRBJ1-1; D unclear. With 1 base removed from V and 5 bases from J, the gap between germline ends came to 14 bases. There are 15 residues in the CDR3. The germline CDR1 and CDR2 sequences are KGHSH and LQKENI.

V and J are TRBV27 and TRBJ1-2; D gene ambiguous. The CDR3 extends over 16 amino acids. V was cut by 3 bases and J by 2 bases, with 16 bases left in between. Germline loops: CDR1 MNHEY, CDR2 SMNVEV (reference sequence). CDR3 in amino acids: CASSFLGGGKNYGYTF. CDR3 nucleotides: TGTGCCAGCAGTTTCCTAGGTGGAGGGAAAAACTATGGCTACACCTTC.

The chain carries TRBV11-2 and TRBJ1-1; D possibly corresponds to TRBD1 (6 bases). The CDR3 totals 14 residues. CDR1 is SGHAT, CDR2 FQNNGV, per germline. V lost 4 bases to trimming and J lost 3 bases, with 12 bases between them. In DNA form, the CDR3 reads TGTGCCAGCAGCTCAACCCAGGGGTACACTGAAGCTTTCTTT. As protein: CASSSTQGYTEAFF.

The rearrangement joins TRBV5-6 to TRBJ1-5; 7 positions agree with TRBD1. Germline V lookup: CDR1 SGHDT, CDR2 YYEEEE. This CDR3 region has 15 residues. Trimming cost V 2 bases and J 6 bases; bases outside gene matches: 8. The CDR3 DNA reads TGTGCCAGCAGCTTAGGAAGGGGGCCTAGTCAGCCCCAGCATTTT. Protein: CASSLGRGPSQPQHF.

V usage is TRBV4-1 and J usage is TRBJ2-5, with D hard to call. From germline, CDR1 is MGHRA and CDR2 YSYEKL. The CDR3 is made up of 13 amino acids. V lost 2 bases and J lost 2, with 6 bases in between. CDR3 DNA: TGCGCCAGCAGCCAACAAGCACAAGAGACCCAGTACTTC. Translating it yields CASSQQAQETQYF.

The chain combines TRBV19 with TRBJ1-2; weak D call: TRBD1 (5 bases). This CDR3 has 14 amino acids. Germline V CDR1 and CDR2: LNHDA, SQIVND (reference sequence). The V gene lost 1 base and the J gene lost 8 bases, with 14 bases spanning the gap. As DNA, the CDR3 is TGTGCCAGTAGTATAGTGGCAGGGCAATACGGCTACACCTTC. It codes for CASSIVAGQYGYTF.

This chain links TRBV14 with TRBJ1-2, with D tentatively TRBD1 (5 bases). Trimming stripped 4 bases from V and 5 bases from J, with 8 bases between. CDR1 and CDR2 from the germline V gene are SGHDN and FVKESK. This CDR3 has 12 amino acids. DNA of the CDR3: TGTGCCAGCAGCCCCGGGACTTATGGCTACACCTTC. Encoded protein: CASSPGTYGYTF. Full variable domain (remainder filled in from reference TRBV14 and TRBJ1-2): EAGVTQFPSHSVIEKGQTVTLRCDPISGHDNLYWYRRVMGKEIKFLLHFVKESKQDESGMPNNRFLAERTGGTYSTLKVQPAELEDSGVYFCASSPGTYGYTFGSGTRLTVV.

This clone was recorded a few times. CDR3 amino acids: CASSLAGTGTNTEAFF. Here the CDR3 DNA reads TGTGCCAGCAGCTTGGCGGGGACAGGGACCAACACTGAAGCTTTCTTT. The V gene is TRBV5-4, the J gene TRBJ1-1; 9 bases are a match to TRBD1. V was clipped by 0 bases and J by 2 bases; unmatched bases: 5. CDR1 SGHNT and CDR2 YYREEE come from the germline V gene (reference sequence). The CDR3 has 16 residues. Filled out from reference TRBV5-4 and TRBJ1-1, the complete variable domain reads ETGVTQSPTHLIKTRGQQVTLRCSSQSGHNTVSWYQQALGQGPQFIFQYYREEENGRGNFPPRFSGLQFPNYSSELNVNALELDDSALYLCASSLAGTGTNTEAFFGQGTRLTVV.

The rearrangement joins TRBV5-1 to TRBJ2-7; D ambiguous. Germline loops: CDR1 SGHRS, CDR2 YFSETQ. The CDR3 extends over 15 amino acids. V lost 5 bases and J 2 bases, leaving 17 bases between the germline ends. CDR3 DNA sequence: TGCGCCAGCAGTTACACGCAAGGAGAAGCCTACGAGCAGTACTTC. Translation: CASSYTQGEAYEQYF.

The CDR3 loop is CASSLASFNYGYTF. CDR3 nucleotide sequence: TGTGCCAGCAGCTTGGCCAGTTTTAACTATGGCTACACCTTC. The V and J genes are TRBV5-8 and TRBJ1-2; D gene uncertain. The CDR3 is 14 amino acids. Germline assignment: CDR1 SGHTS and CDR2 YDEGEE. V was pared by 0 bases and J by 1 base, with 7 bases between.

The rearrangement uses TRBV5-1 and TRBJ2-1; 7 nucleotides line up with TRBD1. Per the germline V gene, CDR1 is SGHRS and CDR2 is YFSETQ. Trimming took 4 bases from V and 7 from J; bases not matched to a gene: 8. The CDR3 loop spans 14 amino acids. CDR3 sequence (DNA): TGCGCCAGCAGCCCTAGAGGGGGCTTTAATGAGCAGTTCTTC. This codes for CASSPRGGFNEQFF.

This clone was observed a handful of times. V usage is TRBV27 and J usage is TRBJ1-1; 7 bases agree with TRBD1. Germline V gene sequence: CDR1 MNHEY, CDR2 SMNVEV (reference sequence). The CDR3 is 17 amino acids. Unmatched junction bases numbered 12, after V lost 4 bases and J lost 1 base. In DNA form, the CDR3 reads TGTGCCAGCAGTTCCTTCTCAGGGGGTCCGAAGAACACTGAAGCTTTCTTT. It translates to CASSSFSGGPKNTEAFF.

The chain carries TRBV11-3 and TRBJ2-1; D not resolved. CDR1 SGHNT and CDR2 YENEEA come from the germline V gene. The ends were cut back, 1 base at V and 0 bases at J, with 7 bases in the middle. CDR3 length equals 15 residues. The CDR3 sequence: CASSLGASSYNEQFF. In nucleotides, the CDR3 is TGTGCCAGCAGCTTAGGTGCGAGCTCCTACAATGAGCAGTTCTTC.

With regard to this clone: The junction departs from the called germline gene at one end, perhaps through a read error. The V call is TRBV7-9, the J call TRBJ1-6; a weak D match, TRBD1 (5 bases). CDR3 length: 15 residues. The germline gives CDR1 SEHNR, CDR2 FQNEAQ (reference sequence). The CDR3 here is CSSSFQGKINSPLHF. The CDR3 nucleotides read TGTTCCAGCAGCTTCCAGGGAAAAATCAATTCACCCCTCCACTTT. Using reference TRBV7-9 and TRBJ1-6 for the parts outside the CDR3, the full variable domain is DTGVSQNPRHKITKRGQNVTFRCDPISEHNRLYWYRQTLGQGPEFLTYFQNEAQLEKSRLLSDRFSAERPKGSFSTLEIQRTEQGDSAMYLCSSSFQGKINSPLHFGNGTRLTVT.

The chain recombines TRBV27 with TRBJ1-1; the match to TRBD1 covers 8 bases. CDR1 MNHEY and CDR2 SMNVEV come from the germline V gene (reference sequence). The junction had 5 bases not matched to a gene; V was cut back by 6 bases and J by 5 bases. CDR3 size: 13 residues. DNA of the CDR3: TGTGCCAGCAGCCGACAGGGGTCGACTGAAGCTTTCTTT. Its protein is CASSRQGSTEAFF.

CDR3 coding DNA: TGTGCCAGCTCGAGACGAGGGAACACAGATACGCAGTATTTT. Protein product: CASSRRGNTDTQYF. The chain joins TRBV5-4 to TRBJ2-3, with D possibly matching TRBD2 (5 bases). The CDR3 length is 14 residues. Per germline, CDR1 SGHNT and CDR2 YYREEE (reference sequence). Trimming took 7 bases from V and 2 from J, leaving 14 bases between them.

The chain carries TRBV10-3 and TRBJ2-3; 11 bases line up with TRBD2. J lost 2 bases, V lost 5 bases, and 3 bases had no gene match. The CDR3 spans 15 residues. Per the germline V gene, CDR1 is ENHRY and CDR2 is SYGVKD. CDR3 in DNA: TGTGCCATCAGTCGACTAGCGGGGCTCACAGATACGCAGTATTTT. The encoded protein is CAISRLAGLTDTQYF.